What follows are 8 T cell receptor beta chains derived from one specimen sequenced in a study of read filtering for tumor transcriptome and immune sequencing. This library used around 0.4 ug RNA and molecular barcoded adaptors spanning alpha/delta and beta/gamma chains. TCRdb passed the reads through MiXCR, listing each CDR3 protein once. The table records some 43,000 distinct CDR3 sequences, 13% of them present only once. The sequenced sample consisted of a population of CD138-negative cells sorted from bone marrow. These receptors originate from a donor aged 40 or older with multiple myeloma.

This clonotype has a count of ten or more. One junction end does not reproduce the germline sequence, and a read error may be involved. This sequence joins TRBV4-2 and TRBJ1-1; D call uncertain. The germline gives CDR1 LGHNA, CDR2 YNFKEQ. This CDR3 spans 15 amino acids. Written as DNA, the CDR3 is TGCGCCAGCAGCCAAGATCGCGGGGAGGGCACTGAAGCTTTCTTT. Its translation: CASSQDRGEGTEAFF.

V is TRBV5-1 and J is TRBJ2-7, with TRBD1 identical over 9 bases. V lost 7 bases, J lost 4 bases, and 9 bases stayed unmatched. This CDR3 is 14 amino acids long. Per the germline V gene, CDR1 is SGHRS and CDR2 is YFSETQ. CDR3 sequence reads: CASSTSQGAYEQYF. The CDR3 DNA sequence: TGCGCCAGCTCCACCTCACAGGGGGCATACGAGCAGTACTTC.

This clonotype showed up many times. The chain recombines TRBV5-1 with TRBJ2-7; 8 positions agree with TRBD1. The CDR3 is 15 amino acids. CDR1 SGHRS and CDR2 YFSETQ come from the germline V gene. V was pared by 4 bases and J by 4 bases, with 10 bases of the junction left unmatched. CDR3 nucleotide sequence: TGCGCCAGCAGCACCGGACAGGGTGTGGAGTACGAGCAGTACTTC. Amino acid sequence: CASSTGQGVEYEQYF.

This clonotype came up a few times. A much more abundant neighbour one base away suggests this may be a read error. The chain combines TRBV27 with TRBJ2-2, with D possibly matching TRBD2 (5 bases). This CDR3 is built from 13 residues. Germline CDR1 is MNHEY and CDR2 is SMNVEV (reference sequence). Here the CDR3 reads CASSADIAGKLFF. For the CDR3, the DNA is TGTGCCAGCAGTGCCGACATTGCCGGGAAGCTGTTTTTT.

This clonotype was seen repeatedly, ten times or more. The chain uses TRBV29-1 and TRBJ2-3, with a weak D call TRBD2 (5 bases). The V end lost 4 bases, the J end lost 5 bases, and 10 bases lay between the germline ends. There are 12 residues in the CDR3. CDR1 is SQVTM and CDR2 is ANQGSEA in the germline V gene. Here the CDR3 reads CSVGEGGDTQYF. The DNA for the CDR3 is TGCAGCGTTGGCGAGGGTGGAGATACGCAGTATTTT.

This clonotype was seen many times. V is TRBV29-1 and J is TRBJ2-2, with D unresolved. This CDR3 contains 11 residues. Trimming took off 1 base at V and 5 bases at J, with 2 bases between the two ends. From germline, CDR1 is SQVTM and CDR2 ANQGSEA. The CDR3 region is CSVEGTGELFF. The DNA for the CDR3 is TGCAGCGTTGAAGGGACCGGGGAGCTGTTTTTT.

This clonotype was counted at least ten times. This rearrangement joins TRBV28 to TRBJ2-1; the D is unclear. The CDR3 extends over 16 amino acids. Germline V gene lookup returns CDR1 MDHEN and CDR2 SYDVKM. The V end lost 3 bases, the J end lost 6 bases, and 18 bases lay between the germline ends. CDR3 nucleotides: TGTGCCAGCAGTTTGTCCGCGCAGCGCCAAAGCAATGAGCAGTTCTTC. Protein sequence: CASSLSAQRQSNEQFF.

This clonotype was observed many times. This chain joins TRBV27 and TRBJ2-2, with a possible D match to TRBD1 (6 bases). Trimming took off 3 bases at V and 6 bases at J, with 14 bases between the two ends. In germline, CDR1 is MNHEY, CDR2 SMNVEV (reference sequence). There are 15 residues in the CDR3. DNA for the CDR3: TGTGCCAGCAGTTTCCAGGGGCCTAACGCCGGGGAGCTGTTTTTT. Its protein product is CASSFQGPNAGELFF.